These 23 T cell receptor beta chains were all obtained from the same sample, sequenced in a study of shared clonotypes between healthy human individuals. Libraries were prepared by immunoSEQ multiplex PCR; TCRdb keeps only in-frame clonotypes and omits some of them. The table lists about 2 million clones, roughly 96% of them singletons, with more than 0.1% in the top ten. Sequencing input: naive CD4+ T cells sorted from blood. As to subset: CD45RA+ positively selected. These receptors originate from a man between 18 and 29 years old in good health.

The CDR3 reads CASTRDASYEQYF. The CDR3 DNA reads as TGTGCCAGCACTCGGGACGCCTCCTACGAGCAGTACTTC. The V and J genes are TRBV5-4 and TRBJ2-7, with D perhaps TRBD1 or TRBD2 (5 bases each). In germline, CDR1 is SGHNT, CDR2 YYREEE (reference sequence). Trimming took 6 bases from V and 0 from J, leaving 10 bases between them. This CDR3 has 13 residues.

V usage is TRBV28 and J usage is TRBJ1-1; tentative D call: TRBD1 (6 bases). This CDR3 is 18 amino acids long. Germline-derived CDR1 and CDR2 are MDHEN and SYDVKM. V was shortened by 8 bases and J by 0 bases, with 25 bases between the two germline ends. The CDR3 nucleotides read TGTGCCAGCGACACGGCTCCTGGCAGGGGTGGTATGAACACTGAAGCTTTCTTT. Its protein is CASDTAPGRGGMNTEAFF.

The V gene is TRBV5-4, the J gene TRBJ2-1; D might be TRBD1 or TRBD2, each matching 5 bases. The CDR3 has 15 residues. The germline V gene encodes CDR1 SGHNT and CDR2 YYREEE (reference sequence). V was trimmed by 6 bases and J by 7 bases, leaving 20 bases between them. The CDR3 region is CASTPGWGIKNEQFF. In nucleotides, the CDR3 is TGTGCCAGCACCCCCGGGTGGGGGATTAAGAATGAGCAGTTCTTC.

Points on this clone: The sample has other DNA sequences that encode this CDR3 too. This chain links TRBV7-2 with TRBJ1-5, with a possible D match to TRBD1 (6 bases). The CDR3 runs 14 residues. The germline CDR1 and CDR2 sequences are SGHTA and FQGNSA. V was trimmed by 5 bases and J by 2 bases, leaving 10 bases between them. DNA of the CDR3: TGTGCCAGCAGCCCGACAGGCGGCAATCAGCCCCAGCATTTT. It yields the protein CASSPTGGNQPQHF.

V gene TRBV7-9 combines with J gene TRBJ2-7; no firm D call. This CDR3 spans 10 amino acids. V was clipped by 5 bases and J by 7 bases, with 6 bases between them. Germline assignment: CDR1 SEHNR and CDR2 FQNEAQ (reference sequence). DNA for the CDR3: TGTGCCAGCAGCACCGTGGAGCAGTACTTC. Its protein product is CASSTVEQYF.

Comment on this clone: Other DNA sequences in this sample translate to the same CDR3. V is TRBV7-2 and J is TRBJ2-7; 10 bases align to TRBD2. Germline V gene sequence: CDR1 SGHTA, CDR2 FQGNSA. J lost 2 bases, V lost 3 bases, and 1 base had no gene match. This CDR3 spans 14 amino acids. CDR3 coding DNA: TGTGCCAGCAGCTTGACTAGCGGGCCCTACGAGCAGTACTTC. Residues: CASSLTSGPYEQYF.

This clone was picked up one time. The gene calls are TRBV10-3 and TRBJ1-2; no definite D call. The germline V and J ends were trimmed by 7 bases and 4 bases, with 16 bases remaining between them. From germline, CDR1 is ENHRY and CDR2 SYGVKD. The CDR3 consists of 14 residues. As DNA, the CDR3 is TGTGCCATCACCGAAGACAAGTTTGGCTATGGCTACACCTTC. Encoded protein: CAITEDKFGYGYTF.

CDR3: CASRRDSNMNTEAFF. The CDR3 DNA reads as TGCGCCAGCAGGCGGGACAGCAACATGAACACTGAAGCTTTCTTT. V and J are TRBV5-1 and TRBJ1-1, with 7 bases matching TRBD1. V shed 5 bases, J shed 0 bases, and the junction held 7 bases outside the gene matches. The CDR3 runs 15 residues. CDR1 is SGHRS and CDR2 is YFSETQ in the germline V gene.

Details on this clone: The same CDR3 is also encoded by other DNA sequences in this sample. V and J are TRBV18 and TRBJ2-7; TRBD2 matches 7 bases. The CDR3 extends over 12 amino acids. Germline V gene sequence: CDR1 KGHSH, CDR2 LQKENI. The ends lost 5 bases at V and 6 bases at J; junction bases unmatched: 4. The chain's CDR3 is CASSTGLGEQYF. CDR3 nucleotides: TGTGCCAGCTCAACCGGACTAGGCGAGCAGTACTTC.

The rearrangement uses TRBV29-1 and TRBJ2-5; D could derive from TRBD1 or TRBD2 (6 bases each). The germline V gene encodes CDR1 SQVTM and CDR2 ANQGSEA. V was cut by 5 bases and J by 3 bases, with 13 bases left in between. This CDR3 has 13 amino acids. The CDR3 DNA follows: TGCAGCGTTAGTGGGAGGACAGAAGAGACCCAGTACTTC. This translates into CSVSGRTEETQYF.

This clone was picked up one time. CDR3 protein: CASSYGSGTNYGYTF. In DNA, the CDR3 is TGTGCCAGCAGTTACGGGTCCGGGACTAACTATGGCTACACCTTC. The rearrangement links TRBV6-6 to TRBJ1-2; the D is unclear. Between the trimmed V and J ends, which lost 2 bases and 0 bases, there was a span of 10 bases. The CDR3 is made up of 15 amino acids. Germline loops: CDR1 MNHNY, CDR2 SVGAGI (reference sequence).

A single count supports this clone. This chain connects TRBV7-9 to TRBJ2-5; D not certain. CDR1 and CDR2 from the germline V gene are SEHNR and FQNEAQ (reference sequence). The V gene lost 5 bases and the J gene lost 3 bases, with 13 bases spanning the gap. This CDR3 contains 14 residues. The CDR3 coding sequence is TGTGCCAGCAGCCATAGTCTCTCGGAAGAGACCCAGTACTTC. Amino acids: CASSHSLSEETQYF.

CDR3 in DNA: TGTGCCAGCAGCTTGATGGACAAATCCTACGAGCAGTACTTC. This sequence encodes CASSLMDKSYEQYF. The V and J genes are TRBV7-2 and TRBJ2-7; the D gene is possibly TRBD1 (5 bases). Germline V CDR1 and CDR2: SGHTA, FQGNSA. V lost 3 bases, J lost 1 base, and 10 bases lay in between. This CDR3 comprises 14 residues.

The rearrangement joins TRBV6-6 to TRBJ2-3; TRBD1 matches 9 bases. Germline-derived CDR1 and CDR2 are MNHNY and SVGAGI (reference sequence). The CDR3 is 15 residues long. With V trimmed by 2 bases and J by 4 bases, 4 bases remained unmatched. The CDR3 sequence: CASSYGTGSADTQYF. Here the CDR3 DNA reads TGTGCCAGCAGTTACGGGACAGGGTCCGCAGATACGCAGTATTTT.

The J gene is TRBJ2-1, the V gene TRBV4-1; TRBD2 matches 7 bases. The V segment lost 1 base and the J segment 1 base; nucleotides outside the gene matches: 1. The CDR3 has 15 amino acids. Looked up from germline, CDR1 is MGHRA and CDR2 is YSYEKL. The CDR3 protein is CASSQASGSYNEQFF. The CDR3 coding sequence is TGCGCCAGCAGCCAAGCTAGCGGATCCTACAATGAGCAGTTCTTC.

A single count supports this clone. This rearrangement joins TRBV7-8 to TRBJ1-6, with D possibly TRBD1 on 5 matching bases. With 6 bases removed from V and 0 bases from J, the gap between germline ends came to 12 bases. The germline gives CDR1 SGHVS, CDR2 FQNEAQ. The CDR3 is made up of 16 amino acids. In DNA form, the CDR3 reads TGTGCCAGCAGAGGACAAGCAAGCTCCTATAATTCACCCCTCCACTTT. Protein product: CASRGQASSYNSPLHF. Together with reference TRBV7-8 and TRBJ1-6, the CDR3 gives the full variable domain: GAGVSQSPRYKVAKRGQDVALRCDPISGHVSLFWYQQALGQGPEFLTYFQNEAQLDKSGLPSDRFFAERPEGSVSTLKIQRTQQEDSAVYLCASRGQASSYNSPLHFGNGTRLTVT.

The J gene is TRBJ1-6, the V gene TRBV6-6; maybe TRBD1 (6 bases). V lost 2 bases, J lost 9 bases, and 14 bases lay in between. The CDR3 loop spans 15 amino acids. CDR1 and CDR2 (germline): MNHNY, SVGAGI (reference sequence). CDR3 DNA: TGTGCCAGCAGTTACAACGGGGGCGCTGGTTCACCCCTCCACTTT. As protein: CASSYNGGAGSPLHF.

J is TRBJ2-1 and V is TRBV27; 8 positions agree with TRBD2. V was clipped by 4 bases and J by 6 bases; unmatched bases: 14. Germline V gives CDR1 MNHEY, CDR2 SMNVEV (reference sequence). This CDR3 has 17 residues. The CDR3, as DNA: TGTGCCAGCAGTTGGGGGCTAGCGGGCCACCTCGGCAATGAGCAGTTCTTC. Its protein is CASSWGLAGHLGNEQFF.

This rearrangement joins TRBV13 to TRBJ1-2; D possibly corresponds to TRBD1 (5 bases). This CDR3 spans 13 amino acids. The germline V gene has CDR1 PRHDT and CDR2 FYEKMQ (reference sequence). With 6 bases removed from V and 4 bases from J, the gap between germline ends came to 12 bases. This CDR3 is CASSPEGFYGYTF. CDR3 DNA: TGTGCCAGCAGTCCAGAGGGGTTCTATGGCTACACCTTC.

The rearrangement uses TRBV19 and TRBJ1-6; D unclear. Germline-derived CDR1 and CDR2 are LNHDA and SQIVND (reference sequence). V was cut by 1 base and J by 7 bases, with 11 bases left in between. This CDR3 region has 15 residues. The CDR3 DNA sequence: TGTGCCAGTAGTATAGGTAAAGTCTTAAATTCACCCCTCCACTTT. Amino acids: CASSIGKVLNSPLHF.

The chain uses TRBV5-1 and TRBJ1-6; D unclear. V was shortened by 0 bases and J by 9 bases, with 16 bases between the two germline ends. The germline CDR1 and CDR2 sequences are SGHRS and YFSETQ. The CDR3 totals 16 residues. This chain's CDR3 is CASSLEGNPSVSPLHF. For the CDR3, the DNA is TGCGCCAGCAGCTTGGAAGGGAACCCTAGTGTTTCACCCCTCCACTTT. The complete variable domain, with remaining parts taken from reference TRBV5-1 and TRBJ1-6, reads KAGVTQTPRYLIKTRGQQVTLSCSPISGHRSVSWYQQTPGQGLQFLFEYFSETQRNKGNFPGRFSGRQFSNSRSEMNVSTLELGDSALYLCASSLEGNPSVSPLHFGNGTRLTVT.

This chain connects TRBV19 to TRBJ1-2; 8 bases line up with TRBD1. The J segment lost 4 bases and the V segment lost 5 bases, leaving 3 bases of the junction unmatched. This CDR3 spans 13 amino acids. CDR1 and CDR2 (germline): LNHDA, SQIVND (reference sequence). This chain's CDR3 is CASSEQGGYGYTF. As DNA, the CDR3 is TGTGCCAGTAGTGAACAGGGGGGCTATGGCTACACCTTC.

J is TRBJ2-3 and V is TRBV11-2; 8 bases line up with TRBD1. The V gene end was trimmed by 5 bases and the J gene end by 4 bases; junction bases not matched to a gene: 11. The germline gives CDR1 SGHAT, CDR2 FQNNGV. The CDR3 covers 16 residues. The CDR3 loop is CASSAAGQGRPDTQYF. In DNA form, the CDR3 reads TGTGCCAGCAGCGCAGCCGGACAGGGTCGGCCAGATACGCAGTATTTT. Supplemented by reference TRBV11-2 and TRBJ2-3, the full variable domain reads EAGVAQSPRYKIIEKRQSVAFWCNPISGHATLYWYQQILGQGPKLLIQFQNNGVVDDSQLPKDRFSAERLKGVDSTLKIQPAKLEDSAVYLCASSAAGQGRPDTQYFGPGTRLTVL.